This T cell receptor (beta chain) was identified in a study of blood T cell repertoires in COVID-19 (dated by TCRdb to the early 2020s). Looking at the study overall: The collaborator samples originated in the United States, Italy and Spain and spanned the acute and convalescent phases of COVID-19. Samples came from the ongoing ImmuneRACE study (first 160 participants) plus 1,254 subjects from 6 global collaborators. The repertoires were released in a freely available public database intended as a resource for research on the immune response to SARS-CoV-2. The dataset comprised deeply sampled blood TCRbeta repertoires from subjects exposed to, actively infected with, or recovered from COVID-19. The sample metadata nearly always contained a de-identified subject ID, COVID-19 status, age in years and sex. Where HLA class I and class II types were available, the types were taken from metadata supplied by the sample provider, not from assay-based typing. The material from the prospective study consisted of cDNA or gDNA derived from T cells, B-cell-depleted T cells, or PBMCs. Paper-wide results and their limitations: The quantity of clinical and demographic metadata differed by source and by participant and was supplied without curation.

The CDR3 runs 14 amino acids, cysteine and phenylalanine included. Here the CDR3 DNA is all that survives: 42 bases in frame from base 1. At the junction V is shortened by 6 bases and J by 3 bases; bases outside the gene matches: 5. From the germline V gene, CDR1 is SNHLY and CDR2 is FYNNEI. In the prospective study, participants were roughly 18 to 95 years old, resided in about two dozen geographic areas of the United States, and were enrolled through a virtual design. To assign participants to cohorts, the prospective study relied on clinical history that participants themselves reported in a screening survey and a study questionnaire. For ImmuneRACE Cohort 3, a participant was defined as recovered based on two consecutive negative NP/OP PCR tests, clearance by a healthcare professional, or resolution of symptoms. In the prospective study, whole blood, serum and a nasopharyngeal or oropharyngeal swab were collected from each participant by mobile phlebotomists. Additional blood draws and questionnaires over an approximately 2-month period could optionally be provided by prospective study participants. Before DNA extraction, prospective study blood samples were shipped either frozen or at room temperature.

TCRbeta CDR3 regions were amplified from genomic DNA by means of the immunoSEQ Assay, a bias-controlled multiplex PCR. Per the source publication's procedure: The number of nucleated cells in each sample was estimated by amplification of reference gene primers within the assay. To quantify the absolute abundance of each unique TCRbeta CDR3 rearrangement, sequence reads were collapsed and filtered. For each sample, productive Simpson clonality was calculated as the square root of Simpson's diversity index over productive rearrangements. Held by TCRdb, this immuneACCESS table contains in-frame sequences only and omits some clones. Under half of the omission traces to an unresolved V gene where checked; the cause of the rest is unknown. The DNA was the basis for D and trimming; V, J and clone size are from that table. In this sample the table shows hundreds of thousands of clones, about nine tenths of which occur a single time. The top ten clones comprise under 3.5% of the sample.

About this clone itself: The antigen this receptor binds is unknown. Per-base quality was not reported, and no clone a single base away is much larger than it.

The chain employs TRBV2 and TRBJ1-1, with 9 middle bases fitting TRBD1. The sequenced sample consisted of PBMCs or T cells enriched from blood (not recorded which). The source is a woman aged 50 to 65 who had recovered from COVID-19. The CDR3 in this case is CASSQQGAYTEAFF. DNA sequence: TGTGCCAGCAGCCAACAGGGGGCTTACACTGAAGCTTTCTTT.